This passage covers 5 T cell receptor beta chains from one sample sequenced in a study of cytomegalovirus exposure and HLA in healthy donors. The PCR contained 60 Vbeta and 13 Jbeta primers. TCRdb's table, derived via immunoSEQ multiplex PCR, lists solely in-frame clones and lacks some. The sample consists of approximately 150,000 clones, 80% to 90% of them appearing once. The sequenced material came from PBMCs. These TCRs come from a woman aged 30 to 39 in good health and CMV-seropositive.

The rearrangement uses TRBV15 and TRBJ1-1, with TRBD1 matching 8 bases. Germline values: CDR1 LNHNV, CDR2 YYDKDF (reference sequence). V gave up 3 bases and J gave up 3 bases; unmatched junction bases: 3. The CDR3 loop spans 14 amino acids. CDR3 sequence (DNA): TGTGCCACCAGCAGGCAGGGGGCGCACACTGAAGCTTTCTTT. Encoded protein: CATSRQGAHTEAFF. The complete variable domain, with remaining parts taken from reference TRBV15 and TRBJ1-1, reads DAMVIQNPRYQVTQFGKPVTLSCSQTLNHNVMYWYQQKSSQAPKLLFHYYDKDFNNEADTPDNFQSRRPNTSFCFLDIRSPGLGDTAMYLCATSRQGAHTEAFFGQGTRLTVV.

The chain uses TRBV10-3 and TRBJ2-5; the match to TRBD2 covers 8 bases. Unmatched junction bases numbered 4, after V lost 4 bases and J lost 0 bases. Germline lookup yields CDR1 ENHRY and CDR2 SYGVKD. The length of the CDR3 is 15 residues. CDR3 coding DNA: TGTGCCATCAGTGCCGAGCGGGGGTACCAAGAGACCCAGTACTTC. As protein: CAISAERGYQETQYF.

Points on this clone: Other DNA sequences within the sample encode an identical CDR3. V is TRBV7-9 and J is TRBJ1-1; D might be TRBD1 (6 bases). The CDR3 is 13 amino acids. The germline V gene encodes CDR1 SEHNR and CDR2 FQNEAQ (reference sequence). V was cut by 4 bases and J by 1 base, with 7 bases left in between. CDR3 region: CASSSTGNTEAFF. CDR3 bases: TGTGCCAGCAGCTCGACAGGGAACACTGAAGCTTTCTTT. The whole variable domain, remainder taken from reference TRBV7-9 and TRBJ1-1, is DTGVSQNPRHKITKRGQNVTFRCDPISEHNRLYWYRQTLGQGPEFLTYFQNEAQLEKSRLLSDRFSAERPKGSFSTLEIQRTEQGDSAMYLCASSSTGNTEAFFGQGTRLTVV.

The genes are TRBV4-3 and TRBJ1-2; D remains unclear. Germline-derived CDR1 and CDR2 are LGHNA and YSLEER. V was pared by 4 bases and J by 4 bases, with 13 bases between. The CDR3 length is 14 residues. The CDR3 reads CASSPGAGSYGYTF. The CDR3 DNA reads as TGCGCCAGCAGCCCGGGAGCGGGGAGCTATGGCTACACCTTC.

As to this clone: The same CDR3 also results from other DNA sequences found in this sample. The J gene is TRBJ1-1, the V gene TRBV9; possibly TRBD1 for D (5 bases). Germline V CDR1 and CDR2: SGDLS, YYNGEE. Trimming cost V 2 bases and J 3 bases, with 8 bases left between them. The CDR3 has 13 amino acids. The CDR3 region has the DNA TGTGCCAGCAGCGTTGGGGGGGACACTGAAGCTTTCTTT. Residues: CASSVGGDTEAFF.